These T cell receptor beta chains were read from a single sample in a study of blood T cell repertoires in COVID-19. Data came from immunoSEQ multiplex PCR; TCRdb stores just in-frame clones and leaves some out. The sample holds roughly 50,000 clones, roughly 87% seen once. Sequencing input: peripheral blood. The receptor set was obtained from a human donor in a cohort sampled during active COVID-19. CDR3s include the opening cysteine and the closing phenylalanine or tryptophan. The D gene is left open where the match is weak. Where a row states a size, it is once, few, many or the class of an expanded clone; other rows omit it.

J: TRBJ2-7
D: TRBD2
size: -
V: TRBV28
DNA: TGTGCCAGCACCTTAAACAGCGGGAGGAAAATTTTCGAGCAGTACTTC
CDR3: CASTLNSGRKIFEQYF

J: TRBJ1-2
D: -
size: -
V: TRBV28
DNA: TGTGCCAGCTCAGTTTATTATGCAGGCTACACCTTC
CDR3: CASSVYYAGYTF

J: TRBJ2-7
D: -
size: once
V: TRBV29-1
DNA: TGCAGCGTCTCGGGACTCACGTCGGCTCGAGAGCAGTACTTC
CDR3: CSVSGLTSAREQYF

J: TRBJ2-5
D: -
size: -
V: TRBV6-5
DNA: TGTGCCAGCCTATTTGAGACCCAGTACTTC
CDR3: CASLFETQYF

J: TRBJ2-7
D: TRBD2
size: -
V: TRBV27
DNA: TGTGCCAGCAGTTTGAGCGGGGACTCCTACGAGCAGTACTTC
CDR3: CASSLSGDSYEQYF

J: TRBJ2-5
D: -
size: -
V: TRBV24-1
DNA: TGTGCCACCAGTGACAGGACACGGTTACAAGAGACCCAGTACTTC
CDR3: CATSDRTRLQETQYF

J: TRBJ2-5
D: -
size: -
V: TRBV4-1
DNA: TGCGCCAGCAGCCAACCCGGGATCCAAGAGACCCAGTACTTC
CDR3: CASSQPGIQETQYF

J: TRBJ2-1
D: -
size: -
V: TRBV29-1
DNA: TGCAGCGGTACGCCAGGAATGTACAATGAGCAGTTCTTC
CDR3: CSGTPGMYNEQFF

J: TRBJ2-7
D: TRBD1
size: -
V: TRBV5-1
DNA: TGCGCCAGCAGCACAGGGACAGGAACCTACGAGCAGTACTTC
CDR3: CASSTGTGTYEQYF

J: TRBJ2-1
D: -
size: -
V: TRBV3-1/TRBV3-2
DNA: TGTGCCAGCAGCCAAGACTGGGTCCTCCCGACGACAGACAATGAGCAGTTCTTC
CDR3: CASSQDWVLPTTDNEQFF

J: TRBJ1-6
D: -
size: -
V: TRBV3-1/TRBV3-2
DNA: TGTGCCAGCAGCCATGGCCTGTATAATTCACCCCTCCACTTT
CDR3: CASSHGLYNSPLHF

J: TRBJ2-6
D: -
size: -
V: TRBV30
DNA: TGTGCCTGGAGTACGTATACAGGGCGTTTAATCTCTGGGGCCAACGTCCTGACTTTC
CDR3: CAWSTYTGRLISGANVLTF

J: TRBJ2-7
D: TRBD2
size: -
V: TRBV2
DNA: TGTGCCAGCAGTGAGGGGAGGGACGTAGTCTCCTACGAGCAGTACTTC
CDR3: CASSEGRDVVSYEQYF

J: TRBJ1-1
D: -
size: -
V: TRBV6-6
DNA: TGTGCCAGTCAGGGACACCTGAACACTGAAGCTTTCTTT
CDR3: CASQGHLNTEAFF

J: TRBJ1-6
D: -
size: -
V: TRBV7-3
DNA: TGTGCCAGCAGCCCAAGGGAGGGAAAGGACTCACCCCTCCACTTT
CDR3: CASSPREGKDSPLHF

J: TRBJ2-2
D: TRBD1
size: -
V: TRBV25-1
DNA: TGTGCCAGCAGTGAATTTTGGACAGGCAATAAATTTACCGGGGAGCTGTTTTTT
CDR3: CASSEFWTGNKFTGELFF

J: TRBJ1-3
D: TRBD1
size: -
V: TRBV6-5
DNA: TGTGCCAGCAGTCGACAGGGGGCGAGAGGAAACACCATATATTTT
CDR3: CASSRQGARGNTIYF

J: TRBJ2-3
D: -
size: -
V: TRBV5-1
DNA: TGCGCCAGTAGGGCAAACGGACTCACAGATACGCAGTATTTT
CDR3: CASRANGLTDTQYF

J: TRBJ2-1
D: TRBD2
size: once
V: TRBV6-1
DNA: TGTGCCAGCAGTGAAAGGGGGGTAGCGGGAGGTGAGCAGTTCTTC
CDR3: CASSERGVAGGEQFF

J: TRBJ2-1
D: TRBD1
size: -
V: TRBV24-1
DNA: TGTGCCACCAGTGAGGACAGGGGCTCCTACAATGAGCAGTTCTTC
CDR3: CATSEDRGSYNEQFF

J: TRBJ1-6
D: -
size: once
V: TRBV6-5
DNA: TGTGCCAGCAGTTATGACCGGAGCTCCTATAATTCACCCCTCCACTTT
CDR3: CASSYDRSSYNSPLHF

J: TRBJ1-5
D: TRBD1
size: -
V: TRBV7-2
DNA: TGTGCCAGCAGCTTGGTGGGGACAGGTTATCAGCCCCAGCATTTT
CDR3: CASSLVGTGYQPQHF

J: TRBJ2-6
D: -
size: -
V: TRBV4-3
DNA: TGCGCCAGCAGCCAAGATCGGGGGTCTGGGGCCAACGTCCTGACTTTC
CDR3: CASSQDRGSGANVLTF

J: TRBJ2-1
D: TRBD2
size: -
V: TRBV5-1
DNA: TGCGCCAGCAGCGTCGGGACTAGCGGGAGTTATGAGCAGTTCTTC
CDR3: CASSVGTSGSYEQFF

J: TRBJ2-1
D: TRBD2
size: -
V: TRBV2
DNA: TGTGCCACCTCCGGGGGGACTAGAGGCAATGAGCAGTTCTTC
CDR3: CATSGGTRGNEQFF

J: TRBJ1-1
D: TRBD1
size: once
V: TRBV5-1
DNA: TGCGCCAGCAGCCTACACCGGGGACAGGGGCTACTGAACACTGAAGCTTTCTTT
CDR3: CASSLHRGQGLLNTEAFF

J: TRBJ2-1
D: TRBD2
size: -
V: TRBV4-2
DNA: TGTGCCAGCAGCCCTGACTCTAGCGGAACCTACAATGAGCAGTTCTTC
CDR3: CASSPDSSGTYNEQFF

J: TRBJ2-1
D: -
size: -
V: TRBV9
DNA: TGTGCCAGCAGCGTAGGAGGTACCGATGAGCAGTTCTTC
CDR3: CASSVGGTDEQFF

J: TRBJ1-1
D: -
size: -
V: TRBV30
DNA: TGTGCCTGGAGTGGTAGACAGTGGGAAACGGCTTTCTTT
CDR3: CAWSGRQWETAFF

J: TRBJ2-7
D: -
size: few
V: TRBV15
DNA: TGTGCCACCGTAACGGGGGAGTCCTACGAGCAGTACTTC
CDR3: CATVTGESYEQYF

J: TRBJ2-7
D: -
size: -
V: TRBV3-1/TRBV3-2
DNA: TGTGCCAGCAGCCAACAACTCTACGAGCAGTACTTC
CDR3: CASSQQLYEQYF

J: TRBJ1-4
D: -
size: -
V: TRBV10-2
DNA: TGCGCCAGCAGTAGGGACTCAGCCGGGAACTATGAAAAACTGTTTTTT
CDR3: CASSRDSAGNYEKLFF

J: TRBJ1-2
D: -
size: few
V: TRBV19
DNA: TGTGCCAGTAGTACAAGACAGGCTATCTATGGCTACACCTTC
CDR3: CASSTRQAIYGYTF

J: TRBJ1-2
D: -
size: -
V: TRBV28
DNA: TGTGCCAGCAGTTTTGGGGCCCCAAGTAACTATGGCTACACCTTC
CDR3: CASSFGAPSNYGYTF

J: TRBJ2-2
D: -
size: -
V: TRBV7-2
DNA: TGTGCCAGCAGCTTAGTGGAGTTCACCGGGGAGCTGTTTTTT
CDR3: CASSLVEFTGELFF

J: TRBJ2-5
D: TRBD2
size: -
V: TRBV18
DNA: TGTGCCAGCTCACCGGGAAGCGGGAGGTCCCTACAAGAGACCCAGTACTTC
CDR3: CASSPGSGRSLQETQYF

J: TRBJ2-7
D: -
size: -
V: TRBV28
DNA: TGTGCCAGCAGCAACCCGGACAGCCGCCCCCCTCTAAGCGAGCAGTACTTC
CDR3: CASSNPDSRPPLSEQYF

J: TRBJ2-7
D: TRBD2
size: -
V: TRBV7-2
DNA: TGTGCCAGCAGCACCGGGAGGGAGTACGAGCAGTACTTC
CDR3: CASSTGREYEQYF

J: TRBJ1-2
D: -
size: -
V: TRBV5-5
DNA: TGTGCCAGCAGCTTGGAGGGGCCTGGGGTAGGGGGCTACACCTTC
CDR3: CASSLEGPGVGGYTF

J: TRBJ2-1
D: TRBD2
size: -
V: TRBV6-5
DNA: TGTGCCAGCATCGCTAGCGGAAACAATGAGCAGTTCTTC
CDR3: CASIASGNNEQFF

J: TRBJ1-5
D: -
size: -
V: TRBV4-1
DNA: TGCGCCAGCAGCCTCGACTTATTGAATCAGCCCCAGCATTTT
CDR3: CASSLDLLNQPQHF

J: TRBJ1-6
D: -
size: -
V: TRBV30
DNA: TGTGCCTGGACAGTCTCCTATAATTCACCCCTCCACTTT
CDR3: CAWTVSYNSPLHF